The T cell receptor beta chain described here comes from a study of blood T cell repertoires in COVID-19. Using immunoSEQ multiplex PCR, the repertoire was profiled, and TCRdb retains in-frame clones only, with some absent. This sample carries approximately 280,000 clones, approximately 89% of them seen once, and the ten largest clones take less than 2%. The CDR3 consists of 16 residues. V lost 5 bases, J lost 6 bases, and 13 bases stayed unmatched. The germline CDR1 and CDR2 sequences are MNHEY and SMNVEV (reference sequence). What was sequenced was PBMCs or T cells enriched from blood (not recorded which). The chain is built from TRBV27 and TRBJ1-5, with 7 nucleotides matching TRBD1. This TCR was recovered from an older woman who had recovered from COVID-19. The DNA of the CDR3 is TGTGCCAGCAGTCCCCTCGGGACAGCTAGTCCTCAGCCCCAGCATTTT. Its translation is CASSPLGTASPQPQHF.